The TCR beta chain described here comes from a study of tumor and adjacent non-tumor tissue in lung cancer. CDR1 is MDHEN, CDR2 SYDVKM, per germline. This CDR3 is 16 amino acids long. Notes on this clonotype: A junction end diverges from the germline sequence, so it may reflect a read error.

A modified ARM-PCR protocol with three rounds of nested PCR amplified TCRbeta. From the multiplex PCR reads, TCRdb called clonotypes with MiXCR, one entry per CDR3 protein. The data show tens of thousands of distinct CDR3 sequences, around 78% seen once. No cell sorting was done before RNA was extracted from the tissue. The rearrangement joins TRBV28 to TRBJ2-2; a possible D gene is TRBD2 (5 bases). The sequenced sample consisted of lung tumor tissue. This TCR was sampled from a man aged 55 to 70 with non-small cell lung cancer. The CDR3 DNA reads TGTGCCAGCAGTTTAATCGCGGACTTGAACGCCGGGGAACTGTTTTTT. This gives the protein CASSLIADLNAGELFF.